A selection of T cell receptor beta chains follows, all from one sample in a study of blood T cells in healthy people across ages. TCRdb re-derived calls from the 5' RACE reads in MiXCR, one entry per CDR3 protein. The repertoire includes some 780,000 distinct CDR3 sequences, around three fifths of them detected once, and 20% to 30% sits in the top ten. Sequencing was performed on blood. The receptors originated from a middle-aged man in good health. Each CDR3 is given with its conserved first and last residue. D genes are given only for firm matches. Only some rows state a clone size, as once, few, many or a class for expanded clones.

D	V	size	J	CDR3	DNA
NA	TRBV6-5	NA	TRBJ1-3	CASSLRRDSGNTIYF	TGTGCCAGCAGTTTACGACGGGACTCTGGAAACACCATATATTTT
NA	TRBV5-1	NA	TRBJ2-4	CASSPIGALAKNIQYF	TGCGCCAGCAGTCCAATCGGGGCGCTGGCCAAAAACATTCAGTACTTC
NA	TRBV14	NA	TRBJ2-3	CASSQPGETVTDTQYF	TGTGCCAGCAGCCAGCCCGGGGAAACCGTCACAGATACGCAGTATTTT
NA	TRBV7-9	many	TRBJ2-7	CASSSTGYEQYF	TGTGCCAGCAGCTCAACAGGGTACGAGCAGTACTTC
NA	TRBV5-5	NA	TRBJ2-7	CASSSSTITYEQYF	TGTGCCAGCAGCTCGTCTACGATAACCTACGAGCAGTACTTC
TRBD1	TRBV10-3	few	TRBJ2-2	CASHSGTGSTGELFF	TGTGCCTCGCACTCCGGGACAGGGAGCACCGGGGAGCTGTTTTTT
TRBD1	TRBV27	NA	TRBJ2-4	CASSSSTTGGLAKNIQYF	TGTGCCAGCAGCTCAAGTACTACAGGGGGTCTAGCCAAAAACATTCAGTACTTC
NA	TRBV7-2	NA	TRBJ2-7	CASSSPTRLGGQYF	TGTGCCAGCAGCTCCCCGACTAGGCTAGGGGGGCAGTACTTC
NA	TRBV6-5	NA	TRBJ2-7	CASSRTGVGNYEQYF	TGTGCCAGTAGCCGCACGGGAGTAGGCAACTACGAGCAGTACTTC
TRBD2	TRBV6-2/TRBV6-3	NA	TRBJ2-7	CATASSGRSYEQYF	TGTGCCACTGCGTCTAGCGGGAGAAGCTACGAGCAGTACTTC
NA	TRBV3-1	few	TRBJ1-1	CASSQDSGSRRAFF	TGTGCCAGCAGCCAAGATTCAGGATCCAGGCGAGCTTTCTTT
TRBD2	TRBV20-1	NA	TRBJ2-1	CSARDGTSAYNEQFF	TGCAGTGCTAGAGACGGGACTAGCGCATACAATGAGCAGTTCTTC
TRBD1	TRBV7-2	NA	TRBJ2-7	CASRSSIGQGAYEQYF	TGTGCCAGCAGATCGTCGATCGGCCAGGGGGCCTACGAGCAGTACTTC
NA	TRBV20-1	few	TRBJ2-7	CSARDSANWLTYEQYF	TGCAGTGCTAGAGATTCGGCGAACTGGCTGACCTACGAGCAGTACTTC
TRBD1	TRBV5-1	few	TRBJ2-5	CASSFGQAQETQYF	TGCGCCAGCAGCTTCGGACAGGCCCAAGAGACCCAGTACTTC
NA	TRBV20-1	many	TRBJ2-1	CSASLSGPNEQFF	TGCAGTGCTAGTCTCAGCGGACCCAATGAGCAGTTCTTC
TRBD2	TRBV24-1	NA	TRBJ2-1	CATSDPGLARDEQFF	TGTGCCACCAGTGACCCGGGACTAGCTAGGGATGAGCAGTTCTTC
NA	TRBV11-3	NA	TRBJ2-7	CASSNGPSHEQYF	TGTGCCAGCAGCAACGGACCAAGCCACGAGCAGTACTTC
NA	TRBV29-1	NA	TRBJ2-1	CSVTDFLQGRYNEQFF	TGCAGCGTTACGGATTTTTTGCAGGGGCGCTACAATGAGCAGTTCTTC
TRBD2	TRBV12-3/TRBV12-4	NA	TRBJ2-1	CASRPGLAGYNEQFF	TGTGCCAGCAGGCCGGGACTAGCGGGTTACAATGAGCAGTTCTTC
NA	TRBV11-2	NA	TRBJ2-1	CASSPVEWVKVLEQFF	TGTGCCAGCAGCCCGGTGGAGTGGGTAAAGGTGCTTGAGCAGTTCTTC
NA	TRBV28	NA	TRBJ1-5	CASSRTGSSQPQHF	TGTGCCAGCAGCCGCACAGGGTCGTCTCAGCCCCAGCATTTT
TRBD2	TRBV27	NA	TRBJ2-7	CASSLFASGAYEQYF	TGTGCCAGCAGTTTATTTGCTAGCGGGGCCTACGAGCAGTACTTC
NA	TRBV3-1	NA	TRBJ2-7	CASSQGKGQYF	TGTGCCAGCAGCCAAGGAAAAGGGCAGTACTTC
NA	TRBV9	few	TRBJ2-3	CASSVRPGHFSIITTDTQYF	TGTGCCAGCAGCGTGAGGCCTGGGCATTTCTCTATTATAACCACAGATACGCAGTATTTT
NA	TRBV12-5	NA	TRBJ2-5	CASGTDVGTQYF	TGTGCTAGTGGTACTGATGTGGGGACCCAGTACTTC
TRBD1	TRBV7-3	NA	TRBJ2-4	CASSPDRGQGNIQYF	TGTGCCAGCAGCCCGGACAGGGGGCAGGGAAACATTCAGTACTTC
NA	TRBV5-1	NA	TRBJ2-3	CASSVPRGEHTDTQYF	TGCGCCAGCAGCGTCCCCAGGGGCGAACACACAGATACGCAGTATTTT
NA	TRBV20-1	NA	TRBJ2-1	CSASPGAVNNEQFF	TGCAGTGCTAGTCCCGGGGCCGTAAACAATGAGCAGTTCTTC
NA	TRBV12-3/TRBV12-4	few	TRBJ2-1	CASSLMAGAYNEQFF	TGTGCCAGCAGTTTAATGGCGGGCGCATACAATGAGCAGTTCTTC
NA	TRBV3-1	NA	TRBJ2-5	CASSQVGETGYQETQYF	TGTGCCAGCAGCCAAGTGGGGGAGACAGGATACCAAGAGACCCAGTACTTC
NA	TRBV11-2	few	TRBJ2-7	CASSFNGYEQYF	TGTGCCAGCAGCTTTAATGGGTACGAGCAGTACTTC
NA	TRBV29-1	NA	TRBJ2-2	CSVLPEQATGELFF	TGCAGCGTTCTCCCCGAGCAGGCTACCGGGGAGCTGTTTTTT
NA	TRBV4-3	NA	TRBJ2-1	CASSPSATSVRRGNEQFF	TGCGCCAGCAGCCCCTCGGCCACCAGCGTACGGAGGGGGAATGAGCAGTTCTTC
NA	TRBV11-2	NA	TRBJ2-3	CASSLGTTADTQYF	TGTGCCAGCAGCTTAGGGACCACGGCGGATACGCAGTATTTT
NA	TRBV3-1	few	TRBJ2-1	CASSQDPVEQFF	TGTGCCAGCAGCCAAGATCCGGTAGAGCAGTTCTTC
NA	TRBV6-1	NA	TRBJ2-7	CASSEWRAEGDYEQYF	TGTGCCAGCAGTGAATGGCGGGCGGAGGGAGACTACGAGCAGTACTTC
NA	TRBV27	NA	TRBJ2-3	CASSLRSDTQYF	TGTGCCAGCAGTTTACGGTCAGATACGCAGTATTTT